A single sample gave rise to the 23 T cell receptor beta chains below, sequenced in a study of cytomegalovirus exposure and HLA in healthy donors. Sequencing used immunoSEQ multiplex PCR; TCRdb keeps in-frame clones, though not all of them. The data contain roughly 300,000 clones, approximately 88% of them seen just once; the ten biggest clones take up about 0.99%. Sequences were obtained from PBMCs. These receptors originate from a woman aged 18-35 years in good health and CMV-seronegative.

The rearrangement links TRBV7-3 to TRBJ2-5, with 8 bases identical to TRBD2. Germline V gives CDR1 SGHTA, CDR2 FQGTGA. The CDR3 contains 15 residues. The V and J ends lost 1 base and 5 bases, in that order; junction bases with no gene match: 6. The CDR3 loop reads CASSLNAGGGETQYF. DNA for the CDR3: TGTGCCAGCAGCTTAAATGCGGGGGGAGGGGAGACCCAGTACTTC.

The V call is TRBV11-2, the J call TRBJ1-2; D call uncertain. The ends were cut back, 1 base at V and 0 bases at J, with 6 bases in the middle. The CDR3 is 14 amino acids. The germline V gene has CDR1 SGHAT and CDR2 FQNNGV. The DNA of the CDR3 is TGTGCCAGCAGCTTAGGCGGGGCTAACTATGGCTACACCTTC. Its translation is CASSLGGANYGYTF.

This chain connects TRBV4-1 to TRBJ1-1; 7 bases are a match to TRBD1. Germline trimming cut 5 bases from V and 4 bases from J; bases unmatched to any gene: 7. Germline CDR1 is MGHRA and CDR2 is YSYEKL. This CDR3 region has 14 residues. The CDR3, as DNA: TGCGCCAGCAGCTACAGGGGAGGACGCACTGAAGCTTTCTTT. Its protein product is CASSYRGGRTEAFF.

The chain links TRBV5-4 to TRBJ1-2; D is undetermined. V shed 1 base and J shed 4 bases, with 14 bases lying between them. The germline CDR1 and CDR2 sequences are SGHNT and YYREEE (reference sequence). The CDR3 has 15 amino acids. CDR3 loop: CASSLNHQRVYGYTF. In DNA form, the CDR3 reads TGTGCCAGCAGCTTGAACCACCAACGAGTCTATGGCTACACCTTC.

The chain combines TRBV2 with TRBJ1-3; D remains unclear. The CDR3 totals 16 residues. Trimming removed 7 bases from V and 6 bases from J, with 22 bases in between. The germline CDR1 and CDR2 sequences are SNHLY and FYNNEI. CDR3 coding DNA: TGTGCCAGCAAAACTAGCGGGGAAGAGACGGAAAACACCATATATTTT. This encodes CASKTSGEETENTIYF.

The count of this clone is one. The chain links TRBV15 to TRBJ2-5; 7 nucleotides align to TRBD1. The CDR3 is made up of 16 amino acids. The J segment lost 4 bases and the V segment lost 7 bases, leaving 15 bases of the junction unmatched. In germline, CDR1 is LNHNV, CDR2 YYDKDF (reference sequence). CDR3 in amino acids: CATKPYARGRVETQYF. DNA of the CDR3: TGTGCCACCAAACCCTACGCGAGGGGGCGGGTAGAGACCCAGTACTTC.

The V and J genes are TRBV18 and TRBJ2-5; 10 nucleotides line up with TRBD2. The CDR3 contains 17 residues. From germline, CDR1 is KGHSH and CDR2 LQKENI. V was clipped by 4 bases and J by 3 bases; unmatched bases: 11. Here the CDR3 reads CASSRASGRGVEETQYF. The CDR3 nucleotides read TGTGCCAGCTCACGTGCTAGCGGGAGAGGGGTCGAAGAGACCCAGTACTTC.

The rearrangement links TRBV4-2 to TRBJ2-5, with TRBD2 as a possible D gene (7 bases). There are 17 residues in the CDR3. V was clipped by 1 base and J by 4 bases, with 19 bases between them. Germline V gives CDR1 LGHNA, CDR2 YNFKEQ. The CDR3 nucleotides are TGTGCCAGCAGCCAAGGAACGAGGGAGGGGGTTAGAGAGACCCAGTACTTC. This sequence encodes CASSQGTREGVRETQYF.

The CDR3 region is CASNVRGGAGTGELFF. The CDR3 nucleotides read TGTGCCAGCAACGTTAGGGGGGGAGCCGGCACCGGGGAGCTGTTTTTT. The chain links TRBV7-2 to TRBJ2-2; TRBD2 might be the D (7 bases). V was shortened by 7 bases and J by 4 bases, with 19 bases between the two germline ends. CDR3 length: 16 amino acids. The germline CDR1 and CDR2 sequences are SGHTA and FQGNSA. The variable domain in full, with the rest retrieved from reference TRBV7-2 and TRBJ2-2, is GAGVSQSPSNKVTEKGKDVELRCDPISGHTALYWYRQSLGQGLEFLIYFQGNSAPDKSGLPSDRFSAERTGGSVSTLTIQRTQQEDSAVYLCASNVRGGAGTGELFFGEGSRLTVL.

The gene calls are TRBV19 and TRBJ2-7; 8 nucleotides agree with TRBD1. This CDR3 has 14 amino acids. V lost 7 bases, J lost 5 bases, and 10 bases stayed unmatched. The V gene's germline CDR1 is LNHDA and CDR2 SQIVND (reference sequence). The CDR3 DNA is TGTGCCAGTAACCCGACAGGGACAGGAAACGAGCAGTACTTC. Its protein is CASNPTGTGNEQYF.

The CDR3: CASSAPPVNTEAFF. CDR3 DNA: TGTGCCAGCAGTGCCCCCCCGGTGAACACTGAAGCTTTCTTT. The J gene is TRBJ1-1, the V gene TRBV28; D unresolved. This CDR3 is built from 14 residues. The V end was cut by 5 bases, the J end by 0 bases, with 10 bases between. Germline loops: CDR1 MDHEN, CDR2 SYDVKM.

V and J are TRBV4-1 and TRBJ2-5; 10 positions agree with TRBD2. This CDR3 contains 15 residues. With V trimmed by 5 bases and J by 1 base, 4 bases remained unmatched. Germline CDR1 and CDR2: MGHRA and YSYEKL. This CDR3 reads CASSVAGGLQETQYF. CDR3 coding DNA: TGCGCCAGCAGCGTAGCGGGAGGCCTCCAAGAGACCCAGTACTTC.

V usage is TRBV28 and J usage is TRBJ1-5, with 7 bases lining up with TRBD1. The CDR3 spans 14 residues. The junction had 4 bases not matched to a gene; V was cut back by 5 bases and J by 3 bases. Germline V CDR1 and CDR2: MDHEN, SYDVKM. CDR3 protein: CASSKDRHNQPQHF. For the CDR3, the DNA is TGTGCCAGCAGTAAGGACAGGCACAATCAGCCCCAGCATTTT.

The chain carries TRBV9 and TRBJ2-1, with a tentative D call TRBD2 (7 bases). V was cut by 0 bases and J by 8 bases, with 12 bases left in between. The germline gives CDR1 SGDLS, CDR2 YYNGEE. CDR3 size: 14 residues. The CDR3 reads CASSVEGGRDEQFF. DNA of the CDR3: TGTGCCAGCAGCGTAGAAGGGGGGAGGGATGAGCAGTTCTTC.

CDR3 nucleotide sequence: TGTGCCAGCAGCCCCCAGGGGTCCTCGAACACCGGGGAGCTGTTTTTT. This sequence encodes CASSPQGSSNTGELFF. This chain connects TRBV5-5 to TRBJ2-2; weak D call: TRBD1 (6 bases). Trimming cost V 4 bases and J 0 bases, with 13 bases left between them. Germline V CDR1 and CDR2: SGHKS, YYEKEE (reference sequence). CDR3 length: 16 residues.

This chain connects TRBV20-1 to TRBJ1-1; D is undetermined. Per the germline V gene, CDR1 is DFQATT and CDR2 is SNEGSKA (reference sequence). The ends were cut back, 3 bases at V and 8 bases at J, with 7 bases in the middle. The CDR3 covers 10 residues. The CDR3 sequence is CSASFQEAFF. The DNA for the CDR3 is TGCAGTGCTAGTTTTCAAGAAGCTTTCTTT.

This chain joins TRBV10-2 and TRBJ1-2; 10 nucleotides match TRBD1. V lost 3 bases to trimming and J lost 0 bases; unmatched junction nucleotides: 7. The CDR3 runs to 17 residues. CDR1 and CDR2 (germline): WSHSY, SAAADI. The chain's CDR3 is CASSDDRGLGPNYGYTF. CDR3 DNA sequence: TGCGCCAGCAGTGACGACAGGGGGCTGGGGCCTAACTATGGCTACACCTTC.

The CDR3 DNA is TGTGCCAGCAGCTGGAGGACAGGCGGCCTTCCCCTCCACTTT. Its protein is CASSWRTGGLPLHF. The genes are TRBV7-2 and TRBJ1-6; the match to TRBD1 covers 7 bases. The CDR3 extends over 14 amino acids. Per the germline V gene, CDR1 is SGHTA and CDR2 is FQGNSA. The junction had 10 bases not matched to a gene; V was cut back by 4 bases and J by 13 bases.

The gene calls are TRBV9 and TRBJ2-5, with D tentatively TRBD2 (5 bases). Germline values: CDR1 SGDLS, CDR2 YYNGEE. The V end lost 0 bases, the J end lost 7 bases, and 10 bases lay between the germline ends. The CDR3 has 13 residues. In DNA form, the CDR3 reads TGTGCCAGCAGCGTAGAGTTGGGAGCGACCCAGTACTTC. This sequence encodes CASSVELGATQYF. Combining the CDR3 with reference TRBV9 and TRBJ2-5 gives the whole variable domain DSGVTQTPKHLITATGQRVTLRCSPRSGDLSVYWYQQSLDQGLQFLIQYYNGEERAKGNILERFSAQQFPDLHSELNLSSLELGDSALYFCASSVELGATQYFGPGTRLLVL.

The chain combines TRBV9 with TRBJ1-1; D gene uncertain. The CDR3 has 14 amino acids. The V and J ends lost 3 bases and 1 base respectively, with 10 bases between them. Germline lookup yields CDR1 SGDLS and CDR2 YYNGEE. The CDR3 DNA is TGTGCCAGCAGCGGGAGAAGCCCGAACACTGAAGCTTTCTTT. Translating gives CASSGRSPNTEAFF.

CDR3 region: CASSLAPTRSSYNEQFF. The CDR3 DNA is TGCGCCAGCAGCTTGGCCCCAACTAGGAGCTCCTACAATGAGCAGTTCTTC. The V and J genes are TRBV5-1 and TRBJ2-1, with a weak D call TRBD2 (5 bases). The CDR3 has 17 residues. V was trimmed by 0 bases and J by 0 bases, leaving 13 bases between them. The germline V gene encodes CDR1 SGHRS and CDR2 YFSETQ.

V is TRBV5-1 and J is TRBJ2-1; 11 bases align to TRBD1. V was pared by 2 bases and J by 6 bases, with 4 bases of the junction left unmatched. Germline V gene lookup returns CDR1 SGHRS and CDR2 YFSETQ. The CDR3 has 15 residues. The CDR3 protein is CASSLGTGGFNEQFF. DNA for the CDR3: TGCGCCAGCAGCTTAGGGACAGGGGGTTTCAATGAGCAGTTCTTC.

V and J are TRBV19 and TRBJ2-7; possible D gene TRBD1, 5 bases. This CDR3 is 15 amino acids long. The germline CDR1 and CDR2 sequences are LNHDA and SQIVND (reference sequence). Trimming took 6 bases from V and 2 from J, leaving 17 bases between them. DNA for the CDR3: TGTGCCAGTAGCAGCGACAGAATCCCCCCCTACGAGCAGTACTTC. Translating gives CASSSDRIPPYEQYF.